The clone carrying this T cell receptor (beta chain) is medium-sized (0.01 to 0.1%) by share. Its matching antigen is unknown. This sample was taken from a study of shared clonotypes between healthy human individuals. Unsorted samples, those not sorted, used 75 million to 90 million PBMCs for genomic DNA. Regarding the study as a whole: Among donors, the sharing of clonotypes was expected to be influenced by sequencing depth. The study sampled only blood, and tissue repertoires likely differ.

CDR3 size: 15 residues. V was shortened by 9 bases and J by 6 bases, with 20 bases between the two germline ends. Per germline, CDR1 SGHAT and CDR2 FQDESV (reference sequence). Genomic DNA belonging to each subset was distributed in equal measure over several immunoSEQ plates. Using immunoSEQ multiplex PCR, the repertoire was profiled, and TCRdb retains in-frame clones only, with some absent. Altogether 400,000 to 600,000 clones are present, 60% to 80% being singletons, with the ten largest covering around 12%. This rearrangement joins TRBV11-1 to TRBJ2-2; D unclear. The TCR originated in a woman aged 40 to 50 in good health. Some clones in this sample may be carry-over from other donors' samples. Sequencing was carried out using PBMCs. The DNA of the CDR3 is TGTGCCAGACTTCGTCCTCCGGTTCGCGCCGGGGAGCTGTTTTTT. Protein product: CARLRPPVRAGELFF.